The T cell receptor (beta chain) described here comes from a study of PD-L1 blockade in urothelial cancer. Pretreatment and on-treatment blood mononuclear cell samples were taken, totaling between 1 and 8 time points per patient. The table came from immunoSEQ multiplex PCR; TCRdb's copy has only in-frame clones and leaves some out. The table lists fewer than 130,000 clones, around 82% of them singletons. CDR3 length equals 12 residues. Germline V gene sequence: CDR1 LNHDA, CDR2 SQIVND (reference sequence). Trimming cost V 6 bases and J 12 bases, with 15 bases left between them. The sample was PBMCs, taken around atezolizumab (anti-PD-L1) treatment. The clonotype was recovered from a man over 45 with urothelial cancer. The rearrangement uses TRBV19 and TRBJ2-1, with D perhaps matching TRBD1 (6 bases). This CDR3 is CASRTQGFRQFF. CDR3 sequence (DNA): TGTGCCAGTAGAACCCAGGGGTTTCGGCAGTTCTTC.